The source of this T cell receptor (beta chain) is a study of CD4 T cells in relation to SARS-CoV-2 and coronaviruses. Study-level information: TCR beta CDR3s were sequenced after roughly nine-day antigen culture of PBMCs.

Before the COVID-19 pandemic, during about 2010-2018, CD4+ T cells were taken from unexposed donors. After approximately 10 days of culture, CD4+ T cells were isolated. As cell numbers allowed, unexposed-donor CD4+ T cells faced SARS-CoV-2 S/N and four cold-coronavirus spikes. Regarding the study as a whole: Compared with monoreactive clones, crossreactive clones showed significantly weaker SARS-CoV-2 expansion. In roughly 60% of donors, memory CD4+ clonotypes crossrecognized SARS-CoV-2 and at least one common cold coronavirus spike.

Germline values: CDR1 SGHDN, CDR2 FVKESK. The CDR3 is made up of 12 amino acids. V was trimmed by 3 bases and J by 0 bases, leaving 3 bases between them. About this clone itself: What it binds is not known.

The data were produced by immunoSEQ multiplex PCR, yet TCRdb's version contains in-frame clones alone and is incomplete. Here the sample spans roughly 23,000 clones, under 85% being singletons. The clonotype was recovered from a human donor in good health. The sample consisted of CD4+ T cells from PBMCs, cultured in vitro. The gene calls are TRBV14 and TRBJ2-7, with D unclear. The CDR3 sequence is CASSQSSYEQYF. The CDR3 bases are TGTGCCAGCAGCCAGAGCTCCTACGAGCAGTACTTC.